The next 4 T cell receptor beta chains were all read from a single sample in a study of T cells in Graves' hyperthyroidism and ophthalmopathy (dated by TCRdb to the late 2010s). Libraries were made using multiplex PCR. The data were produced on an Illumina HiSeq 2000. Amplification of TCR beta CDR3 regions was carried out from RNA transcripts. A first-round RT-PCR of the TCR CDR3 used the HTBI primer set with the Qiagen OneStep RT-PCR kit. Through fastp at Q25 and MiXCR, TCRdb rebuilt clones from the public reads, retaining in-frame beta chains. Every CDR3 protein is listed once, alongside the most common genes and DNA of its rows. This sample is represented by some 350,000 distinct CDR3 sequences; around 16% of them were singletons. The ten top clones hold around 30% of the sample. The sample was blood. The receptors stem from a woman in her late teens or twenties with Graves' hyperthyroidism that later progressed to Graves' ophthalmopathy.

This clonotype appeared many times. The gene calls are TRBV28 and TRBJ2-3; 9 bases fit TRBD2. Per the germline V gene, CDR1 is MDHEN and CDR2 is SYDVKM. The V gene end was trimmed by 5 bases and the J gene end by 5 bases; junction bases not matched to a gene: 8. CDR3 length: 15 residues. CDR3 coding DNA: TGTGCCAGCAGTCCTAAAGCGGGAGGAGGAGATACGCAGTATTTT. As protein: CASSPKAGGGDTQYF.

This clonotype was observed at least ten times. The rearrangement links TRBV28 to TRBJ1-3; no firm D call. CDR3 length: 13 residues. CDR1 and CDR2 (germline): MDHEN, SYDVKM. V was pared by 2 bases and J by 4 bases, with 6 bases between. This chain's CDR3 is CASSLDPGNTIYF. The CDR3 DNA sequence: TGTGCCAGCAGTTTAGATCCGGGAAACACCATATATTTT.

This clonotype showed up many times. The V call is TRBV18, the J call TRBJ2-3; D is perhaps TRBD2 (5 bases). In germline, CDR1 is KGHSH, CDR2 LQKENI. V lost 2 bases and J 5 bases, leaving 11 bases between the germline ends. CDR3 length: 14 residues. The CDR3 region is CASSPIGVEDTQYF. The CDR3 bases are TGTGCCAGCTCACCAATCGGGGTAGAAGATACGCAGTATTTT.

This clonotype has at least ten counts. The chain carries TRBV28 and TRBJ1-6, with D possibly being TRBD1 (6 bases). Trimming removed 11 bases from V and 5 bases from J, with 16 bases in between. This CDR3 region has 14 residues. Germline loops: CDR1 MDHEN, CDR2 SYDVKM. The CDR3 protein is CASQPDRHNSPLHF. CDR3 sequence (DNA): TGTGCCTCCCAACCGGACAGACATAATTCACCCCTCCACTTT.